This TCR beta chain was captured by sequencing in a study of a mutant IDH1 vaccine in newly diagnosed glioma. Study background: Investigators started vaccination 4-6 weeks after radiotherapy alone, or with temozolomide cycles. The study, taken as a whole, reports: No link was apparently found between pseudoprogression and changes in top peripheral T cell clonotypes.

Sequencing used immunoSEQ multiplex PCR; TCRdb keeps in-frame clones, though not all of them. The sample consists of roughly 30,000 clones, around 83% of them appearing once. Concerning this clone itself: Its target is not known.

V dropped 2 bases and J dropped 4; count of bases not matched to a gene: 7. This CDR3 has 14 amino acids. Germline V gene data show CDR1 as GTSNPN and CDR2 as SVGIG (reference sequence). The time point was: week 5, during vaccination. Every vaccination contained 300 ug of the mutant IDH1 20-mer peptide and was paired with topical imiquimod. This receptor was taken from a young man with glioma. The V and J genes are TRBV30 and TRBJ1-2, with 7 bases fitting TRBD1. This specimen was PBMCs, taken from a glioma patient whose treatment included an IDH1 peptide vaccine. CDR3 residues: CAWSPGQRSYGYTF. CDR3 sequence (DNA): TGTGCCTGGAGTCCGGGACAGCGATCCTATGGCTACACCTTC.